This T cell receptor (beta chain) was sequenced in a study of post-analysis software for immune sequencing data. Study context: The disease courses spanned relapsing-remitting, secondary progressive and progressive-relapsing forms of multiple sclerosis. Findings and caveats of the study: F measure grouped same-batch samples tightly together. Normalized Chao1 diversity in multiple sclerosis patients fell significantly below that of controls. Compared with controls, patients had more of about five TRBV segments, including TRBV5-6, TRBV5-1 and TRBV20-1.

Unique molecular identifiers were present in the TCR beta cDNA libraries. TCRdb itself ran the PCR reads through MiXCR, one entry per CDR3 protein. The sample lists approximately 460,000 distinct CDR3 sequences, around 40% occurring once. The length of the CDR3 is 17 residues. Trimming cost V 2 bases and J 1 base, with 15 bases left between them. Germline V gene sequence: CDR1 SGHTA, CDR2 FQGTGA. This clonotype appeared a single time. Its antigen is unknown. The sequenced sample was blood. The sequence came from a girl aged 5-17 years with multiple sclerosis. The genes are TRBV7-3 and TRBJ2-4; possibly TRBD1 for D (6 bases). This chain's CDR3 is CASSLEAGAGAKNIQYF. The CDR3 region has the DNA TGTGCCAGCAGCTTAGAGGCAGGGGCAGGGGCCAAAAACATTCAGTACTTC.